These 20 T cell receptor beta chains came from one sample sequenced in a study of blood T cell repertoires in COVID-19. Assay used: immunoSEQ multiplex PCR; TCRdb lists only in-frame clones, some missing. The sample comprises about 240,000 clones, 84% of which are singletons, and 4% rests with the top ten. Material for sequencing was peripheral blood. These receptors were taken from a man over 45 with acute or convalescent COVID-19.

This chain uses TRBV2 with TRBJ1-1; perhaps TRBD1 as D (6 bases). Between the trimmed V and J ends, which lost 7 bases and 4 bases, there was a span of 16 bases. The CDR3 length is 14 residues. The V gene's germline CDR1 is SNHLY and CDR2 FYNNEI. CDR3 in DNA: TGTGCCAGCATCAAAAATGGGGGCGGCACTGAAGCTTTCTTT. This encodes CASIKNGGGTEAFF. The variable domain in full, with the rest retrieved from reference TRBV2 and TRBJ1-1, is EPEVTQTPSHQVTQMGQEVILRCVPISNHLYFYWYRQILGQKVEFLVSFYNNEISEKSEIFDDQFSVERPDGSNFTLKIRSTKLEDSAMYFCASIKNGGGTEAFFGQGTRLTVV.

The rearrangement uses TRBV5-4 and TRBJ1-2, with a possible D match to TRBD1 (5 bases). Germline lookup yields CDR1 SGHNT and CDR2 YYREEE (reference sequence). CDR3 length: 17 amino acids. Trimming shortened V by 0 bases and J by 7 bases, and 22 bases separated the two germline ends. The CDR3 bases are TGTGCCAGCAGCTTGGTGTACCGACAAGGTTCCGGGGGTGGCTACACCTTC. It is translated as CASSLVYRQGSGGGYTF.

The chain links TRBV7-3 to TRBJ2-3; TRBD2 agrees at 9 bases. The CDR3 extends over 18 amino acids. With 5 bases clipped from V and 6 bases from J, the junction kept 18 bases outside the gene matches. Germline V gene lookup returns CDR1 SGHTA and CDR2 FQGTGA. CDR3 sequence (DNA): TGTGCCAGCAGCGACTCTGAAGGTGCGGGAGGGCCGAGTGATACGCAGTATTTT. Encoded protein: CASSDSEGAGGPSDTQYF.

The J gene is TRBJ1-2, the V gene TRBV5-1, with a tentative D call TRBD1 (5 bases). The CDR3 length is 13 residues. V was cut by 5 bases and J by 3 bases, with 11 bases left in between. Germline V gene lookup returns CDR1 SGHRS and CDR2 YFSETQ. The CDR3, as DNA: TGCGCCAGCAGATGGGGGGTAGACTATGGCTACACCTTC. Translated, it gives CASRWGVDYGYTF. Drawing the rest from reference TRBV5-1 and TRBJ1-2, the complete variable domain is KAGVTQTPRYLIKTRGQQVTLSCSPISGHRSVSWYQQTPGQGLQFLFEYFSETQRNKGNFPGRFSGRQFSNSRSEMNVSTLELGDSALYLCASRWGVDYGYTFGSGTRLTVV.

This chain links TRBV30 with TRBJ2-1, with TRBD2 identical over 12 bases. V dropped 5 bases and J dropped 7; count of bases not matched to a gene: 6. Germline lookup yields CDR1 GTSNPN and CDR2 SVGIG (reference sequence). This CDR3 region has 14 residues. In DNA form, the CDR3 reads TGTGCCTGGGGGGGACTAGCGGGTTGGAATGAGCAGTTCTTC. Protein product: CAWGGLAGWNEQFF.

This clone has a handful of counts. J is TRBJ2-2 and V is TRBV18; 11 nucleotides agree with TRBD2. This CDR3 comprises 16 residues. Germline V CDR1 and CDR2: KGHSH, LQKENI. The V segment lost 4 bases and the J segment 2 bases; nucleotides outside the gene matches: 3. CDR3: CASSLTSGINTGELFF. The DNA for the CDR3 is TGTGCCAGCTCACTGACTAGCGGGATTAACACCGGGGAGCTGTTTTTT.

The rearrangement links TRBV3-1 (or the pseudogene TRBV3-2) to TRBJ1-2, with D unclear. V was cut by 1 base and J by 1 base, with 7 bases left in between. This CDR3 spans 14 amino acids. CDR1 is LGHDT, CDR2 YNNKEL, per germline (reference sequence). Written as DNA, the CDR3 is TGTGCCAGCAGCCAAGGGGGAGATAACTATGGCTACACCTTC. As protein: CASSQGGDNYGYTF.

The chain recombines TRBV4-1 with TRBJ2-1; D not certain. V dropped 4 bases and J dropped 2 bases, with 12 bases sitting between them. The CDR3 totals 15 residues. Germline V lookup: CDR1 MGHRA, CDR2 YSYEKL. As DNA, the CDR3 is TGCGCCAGCAGCCCCAAATTAGGAGCCTACAATGAGCAGTTCTTC. This sequence encodes CASSPKLGAYNEQFF.

The rearrangement uses TRBV6-2 or TRBV6-3 and TRBJ2-2; 8 nucleotides agree with TRBD2. The CDR3 consists of 16 residues. Germline loops: CDR1 MNHEY, CDR2 SVGEGT. The V segment lost 2 bases and the J segment 3 bases; nucleotides outside the gene matches: 5. In DNA, the CDR3 is TGTGCCAGCAGTTACCTAAGCGGGAGCCACACCGGGGAGCTGTTTTTT. The encoded protein is CASSYLSGSHTGELFF.

The rearrangement joins TRBV30 to TRBJ2-3, with 8 bases lining up with TRBD2. Looked up from germline, CDR1 is GTSNPN and CDR2 is SVGIG (reference sequence). V was pared by 1 base and J by 0 bases, with 6 bases of the junction left unmatched. The CDR3 sequence is 16 residues long. Here the CDR3 reads CAWSGFSGASTDTQYF. The CDR3 region has the DNA TGTGCCTGGAGTGGTTTTAGCGGGGCCAGCACAGATACGCAGTATTTT.

The gene calls are TRBV7-2 and TRBJ1-1; no clear D. This CDR3 is built from 14 residues. V was shortened by 5 bases and J by 6 bases, with 16 bases between the two germline ends. Per germline, CDR1 SGHTA and CDR2 FQGNSA. As DNA, the CDR3 is TGTGCCAGCAGCATACGTAGTGCGGGATCTGAAGCTTTCTTT. It codes for CASSIRSAGSEAFF.

J is TRBJ1-4 and V is TRBV18; 9 bases are a match to TRBD1. Germline V gene lookup returns CDR1 KGHSH and CDR2 LQKENI. With V trimmed by 4 bases and J by 0 bases, 9 bases remained unmatched. There are 18 residues in the CDR3. The CDR3 DNA follows: TGTGCCAGCTCACAGCAAACAGGGGGCTCACCAACTAATGAAAAACTGTTTTTT. Translating gives CASSQQTGGSPTNEKLFF.

The chain carries TRBV7-6 and TRBJ1-3; 10 positions agree with TRBD1. Germline V gene sequence: CDR1 SGHVS, CDR2 FNYEAQ. The CDR3 length is 15 residues. J gave up 7 bases and V 5 bases, and 8 bases lay outside the gene matches. CDR3 nucleotide sequence: TGTGCCAGCAGCACCGGACAGGGGGGAAGTAACACCATATATTTT. This codes for CASSTGQGGSNTIYF.

J is TRBJ1-5 and V is TRBV5-8; D might be TRBD1 (5 bases). Germline CDR1 reads SGHTS; CDR2 reads YDEGEE. This CDR3 spans 15 amino acids. The V gene lost 2 bases and the J gene lost 2 bases, with 11 bases spanning the gap. The CDR3: CASSLGVGGNQPQHF. CDR3 in DNA: TGTGCCAGCAGCTTAGGGGTAGGCGGCAATCAGCCCCAGCATTTT.

This CDR3 reads CASEDSSGNTIYF. In DNA form, the CDR3 reads TGTGCTAGTGAGGACAGCTCTGGAAACACCATATATTTT. This chain joins TRBV12-5 and TRBJ1-3; D is perhaps TRBD1 (6 bases). The CDR3 is made up of 13 amino acids. Trimming took 7 bases from V and 0 from J, leaving 7 bases between them. Germline-derived CDR1 and CDR2 are LGHNT and FRNRAP.

This rearrangement joins TRBV6-1 to TRBJ1-1; TRBD1 matches 7 bases. The CDR3 runs 17 residues. Trimming cost V 0 bases and J 5 bases; bases outside gene matches: 12. The germline CDR1 and CDR2 sequences are MNHNS and SASEGT. CDR3 sequence: CASSEALTGTGETEAFF. Written as DNA, the CDR3 is TGTGCCAGCAGTGAAGCCCTGACAGGGACGGGGGAAACTGAAGCTTTCTTT.

The chain is built from TRBV9 and TRBJ2-7; 7 bases align to TRBD2. CDR3 length: 13 residues. The V segment lost 4 bases and the J segment 5 bases; nucleotides outside the gene matches: 6. Germline values: CDR1 SGDLS, CDR2 YYNGEE. The chain's CDR3 is CASSTGTTHEQYF. CDR3 nucleotide sequence: TGTGCCAGCAGCACCGGGACTACTCACGAGCAGTACTTC.

V gene TRBV7-2 combines with J gene TRBJ1-2; 7 bases are shared with TRBD1. CDR3 length equals 13 residues. Germline V lookup: CDR1 SGHTA, CDR2 FQGNSA. The J segment lost 8 bases and the V segment lost 6 bases, leaving 9 bases of the junction unmatched. DNA of the CDR3: TGTGCCAGCAGTTTCGACAGGGAATGGGGCTACACCTTC. This gives the protein CASSFDREWGYTF.

The chain employs TRBV6-5 and TRBJ1-6, with a weak D call TRBD1 (5 bases). Trimming took 8 bases from V and 9 from J, leaving 17 bases between them. This CDR3 is 14 amino acids long. Germline V CDR1 and CDR2: MNHEY, SVGAGI. In nucleotides, the CDR3 is TGTGCCAGCCTTGGGGCATTGTACGGTTCACCCCTCCACTTT. It is translated as CASLGALYGSPLHF.

V usage is TRBV12-5 and J usage is TRBJ2-3; a weak D match, TRBD2 (7 bases). The CDR3 runs 16 residues. V shed 6 bases and J shed 7 bases, with 23 bases lying between them. Germline V CDR1 and CDR2: LGHNT, FRNRAP. The CDR3 region has the DNA TGTGCTAGTGGGGCGGGGGCCCTCGGGTCCCGGTATACGCAGTATTTT. This sequence encodes CASGAGALGSRYTQYF.